This T cell receptor (beta chain) was identified during a study of prognosis after radiotherapy for stage I lung cancer. This clonotype was picked up many times. Genomic DNA was the source, and TCR beta CDR3 was amplified from it by two-round multiplex PCR. First-round PCR used primers specific to each TRBV and TRBJ gene. MiXCR, applied by TCRdb to the multiplex PCR reads, yields one record per CDR3 protein. In the table there are more than 30,000 distinct CDR3 sequences, roughly 40% of which are singletons. This TCR derives from a donor aged 50 or older with non-small cell lung cancer. The sequences come from PBMCs, collected before or after stereotactic body radiation therapy (not recorded which).

The CDR3, as DNA: TGTGCCAGCAGCTTAGAGGCGGGAGTATACAATGAGCAGTTCTTC. Its translation is CASSLEAGVYNEQFF. This rearrangement joins TRBV11-3 to TRBJ2-1, with 7 bases aligning to TRBD2. Germline trimming cut 0 bases from V and 4 bases from J; bases unmatched to any gene: 3. The CDR3 sequence is 15 residues long. Germline V CDR1 and CDR2: SGHNT, YENEEA.